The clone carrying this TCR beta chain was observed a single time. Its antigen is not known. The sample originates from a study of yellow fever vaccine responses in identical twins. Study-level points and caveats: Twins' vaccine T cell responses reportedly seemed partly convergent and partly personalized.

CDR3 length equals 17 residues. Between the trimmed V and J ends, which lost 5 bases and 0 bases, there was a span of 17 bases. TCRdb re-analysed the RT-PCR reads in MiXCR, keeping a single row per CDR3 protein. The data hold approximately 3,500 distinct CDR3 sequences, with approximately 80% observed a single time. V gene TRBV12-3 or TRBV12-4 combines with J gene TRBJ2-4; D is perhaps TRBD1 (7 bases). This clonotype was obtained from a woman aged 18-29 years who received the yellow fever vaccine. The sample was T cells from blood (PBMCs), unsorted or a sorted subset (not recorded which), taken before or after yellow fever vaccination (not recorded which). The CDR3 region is CASSPHRQGLAKNIQYF. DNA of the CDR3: TGTGCCAGCAGTCCGCACCGACAGGGACTAGCCAAAAACATTCAGTACTTC.